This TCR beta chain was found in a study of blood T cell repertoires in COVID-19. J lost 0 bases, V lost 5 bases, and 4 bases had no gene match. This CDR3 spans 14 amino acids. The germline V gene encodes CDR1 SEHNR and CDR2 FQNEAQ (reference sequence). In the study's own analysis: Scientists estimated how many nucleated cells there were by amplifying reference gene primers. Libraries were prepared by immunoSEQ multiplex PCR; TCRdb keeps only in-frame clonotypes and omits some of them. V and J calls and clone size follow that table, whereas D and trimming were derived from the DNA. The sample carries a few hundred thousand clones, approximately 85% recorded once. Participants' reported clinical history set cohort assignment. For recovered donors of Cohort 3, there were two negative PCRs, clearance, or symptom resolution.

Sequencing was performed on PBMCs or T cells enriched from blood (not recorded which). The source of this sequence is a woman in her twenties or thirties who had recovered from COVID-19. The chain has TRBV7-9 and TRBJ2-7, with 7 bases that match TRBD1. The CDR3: CASSTDRNSYEQYF. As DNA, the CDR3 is TGTGCCAGCAGCACGGACAGGAACTCCTACGAGCAGTACTTC.